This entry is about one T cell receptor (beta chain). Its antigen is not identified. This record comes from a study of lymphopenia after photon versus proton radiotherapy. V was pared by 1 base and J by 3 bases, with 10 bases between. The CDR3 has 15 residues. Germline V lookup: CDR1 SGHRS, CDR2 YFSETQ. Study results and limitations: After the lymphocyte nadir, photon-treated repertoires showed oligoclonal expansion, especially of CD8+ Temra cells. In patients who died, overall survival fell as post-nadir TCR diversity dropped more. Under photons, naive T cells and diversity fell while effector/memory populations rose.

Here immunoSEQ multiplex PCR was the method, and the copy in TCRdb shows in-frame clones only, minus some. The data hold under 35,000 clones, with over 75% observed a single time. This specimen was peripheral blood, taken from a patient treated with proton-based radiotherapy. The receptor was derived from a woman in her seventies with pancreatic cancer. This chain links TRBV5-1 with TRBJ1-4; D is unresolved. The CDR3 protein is CASSLMGEPNEKLFF. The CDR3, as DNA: TGCGCCAGCAGCTTGATGGGCGAACCTAATGAAAAACTGTTTTTT. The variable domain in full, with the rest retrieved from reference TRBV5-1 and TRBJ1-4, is KAGVTQTPRYLIKTRGQQVTLSCSPISGHRSVSWYQQTPGQGLQFLFEYFSETQRNKGNFPGRFSGRQFSNSRSEMNVSTLELGDSALYLCASSLMGEPNEKLFFGSGTQLSVL.